Each of the 9 T cell receptor beta chains below was sequenced from the same sample in a study of blood T cell repertoires in COVID-19. Sequencing used immunoSEQ multiplex PCR; TCRdb keeps in-frame clones, though not all of them. The sample lists 450,000 or so clones, about 87% occurring once. The source material was peripheral blood. The source of these receptors is a man younger than 35 with COVID-19, enrolled during active disease.

The DNA of the CDR3 is TGTGCCAGCAGGCCAGGGGTGGGCAATCAGCCCCAGCATTTT. Its translation: CASRPGVGNQPQHF. The chain uses TRBV5-5 and TRBJ1-5, with D perhaps TRBD1 (6 bases). Germline-derived CDR1 and CDR2 are SGHKS and YYEKEE (reference sequence). V was trimmed by 5 bases and J by 2 bases, leaving 11 bases between them. CDR3 length: 14 residues. Using reference TRBV5-5 and TRBJ1-5 for the parts outside the CDR3, the full variable domain is DAGVTQSPTHLIKTRGQQVTLRCSPISGHKSVSWYQQVLGQGPQFIFQYYEKEERGRGNFPDRFSARQFPNYSSELNVNALLLGDSALYLCASRPGVGNQPQHFGDGTRLSIL.

The V and J genes are TRBV5-4 and TRBJ2-2; 11 bases match TRBD2. CDR1 SGHNT and CDR2 YYREEE come from the germline V gene (reference sequence). This CDR3 spans 16 amino acids. Trimming at V came to 3 bases and at J to 2 bases, leaving 3 bases not matched to a gene. CDR3 in amino acids: CASSSGLAGNTGELFF. CDR3 sequence (DNA): TGTGCCAGCAGCTCAGGACTAGCGGGTAACACCGGGGAGCTGTTTTTT.

The chain has TRBV7-9 and TRBJ2-1; 12 bases agree with TRBD1. This CDR3 is built from 16 residues. V was pared by 5 bases and J by 7 bases, with 9 bases of the junction left unmatched. Looked up from germline, CDR1 is SEHNR and CDR2 is FQNEAQ (reference sequence). The CDR3 reads CASSRRDRGRRNEQFF. The CDR3 DNA sequence: TGTGCCAGCAGCCGACGGGACAGGGGGCGGCGAAATGAGCAGTTCTTC.

This clone has just a few counts. The chain has TRBV5-1 and TRBJ2-3; possible D gene TRBD1, 6 bases. V was cut by 1 base and J by 2 bases, with 14 bases left in between. The CDR3 contains 16 residues. CDR1 SGHRS and CDR2 YFSETQ come from the germline V gene. CDR3 amino acids: CASSLSGDVLTDTQYF. The CDR3 coding sequence is TGCGCCAGCAGCTTGTCAGGGGATGTCCTCACAGATACGCAGTATTTT.

The chain carries TRBV7-6 and TRBJ2-5; weak D call: TRBD2 (7 bases). V lost 5 bases to trimming and J lost 3 bases, with 19 bases between them. CDR3 length equals 16 residues. Germline CDR1 is SGHVS and CDR2 is FNYEAQ. In DNA, the CDR3 is TGTGCCAGCAGCAGAGATCCCGCGGGGGCCGAAGAGACCCAGTACTTC. Translated: CASSRDPAGAEETQYF.

The CDR3 protein is CASTFLAGAQYF. CDR3 coding DNA: TGTGCCAGCACGTTCCTAGCGGGAGCCCAGTACTTC. The rearrangement uses TRBV27 and TRBJ2-7; 10 nucleotides align to TRBD2. This CDR3 is 12 amino acids long. Trimming took 7 bases from V and 10 from J; bases not matched to a gene: 7. Germline V CDR1 and CDR2: MNHEY, SMNVEV (reference sequence).

The chain recombines TRBV14 with TRBJ2-3; 14 nucleotides match TRBD2. The length of the CDR3 is 15 residues. V shed 1 base, J shed 10 bases, and the junction held 4 bases outside the gene matches. The germline gives CDR1 SGHDN, CDR2 FVKESK. CDR3 in amino acids: CASSQARTSGGPQYF. In nucleotides, the CDR3 is TGTGCCAGCAGCCAAGCTCGGACTAGCGGGGGGCCGCAGTATTTT.

The rearrangement joins TRBV5-6 to TRBJ2-3; TRBD2 might be the D (6 bases). CDR1 and CDR2 (germline): SGHDT, YYEEEE. V was trimmed by 3 bases and J by 0 bases, leaving 14 bases between them. This CDR3 spans 16 amino acids. The CDR3 bases are TGTGCCAGCAGCTCTGATGTTAGCGGTAGCACAGATACGCAGTATTTT. Translating gives CASSSDVSGSTDTQYF.

This clone was seen once. This chain uses TRBV10-3 with TRBJ2-5; maybe TRBD2 (5 bases). Per the germline V gene, CDR1 is ENHRY and CDR2 is SYGVKD. There are 14 residues in the CDR3. The V gene lost 3 bases and the J gene lost 2 bases, with 10 bases spanning the gap. CDR3 sequence reads: CAISDAGRQETQYF. The DNA of the CDR3 is TGTGCCATCAGTGACGCGGGCAGACAAGAGACCCAGTACTTC.